This is a list of T cell receptor beta chains from one sample in a study of cytomegalovirus exposure and HLA in healthy donors. The table came from immunoSEQ multiplex PCR; TCRdb's copy has only in-frame clones and leaves some out. The sample comprises some 140,000 clones, around 75% of which are singletons, and approximately 3.4% rests with the top ten. Sequencing input: PBMCs. The receptors derive from a man aged 35 to 55 in good health and CMV-seronegative. Each CDR3 is given without its conserved first and last residue.

J	V	CDR3
TRBJ2-1	TRBV7-2	ASSLVAEGALGEQF
TRBJ2-7	TRBV7-9	ASSLFDRKDSYEQY
TRBJ2-7	TRBV9	ASSVDWTGVSYEQY
TRBJ2-2	TRBV30	AWRTSGTPLGELF
TRBJ2-2	TRBV11-3	ASSGGAANTGELF
TRBJ2-1	TRBV7-3	ASSSLAGRGGEQF
TRBJ2-7	TRBV9	ASSPPSGSYEQY
TRBJ1-2	TRBV7-6	ASSPGQGGYGYT
TRBJ2-1	TRBV2	ASSEETAAYNEQF
TRBJ2-3	TRBV28	ASSRQGIDTQY
TRBJ2-1	TRBV7-3	ASSRRTSGTYNEQF
TRBJ2-3	TRBV5-1	ASSLRLAGGQSTDTQY
TRBJ2-1	TRBV6-5	ASRVQGDEVEQF
TRBJ2-7	TRBV5-8	ASSIPRDSTYEQY
TRBJ1-1	TRBV10-2	ASSESRGLRTEAF
TRBJ2-7	TRBV5-1	ASSPDRGKDEQY
TRBJ2-4	TRBV14	ASSLTGAKNIQY
TRBJ2-1	TRBV7-3	ASSPFRESDEQF
TRBJ1-1	TRBV5-4	ASSPRQGMNTEAF
TRBJ1-1	TRBV4-3	ASSQEWGGLRTEAF
TRBJ1-1	TRBV5-1	ASSLTAFGGAGTEAF
TRBJ2-5	TRBV18	ASSERTSQETQY
TRBJ1-6	TRBV7-6	ASSPRDPPAPLH
TRBJ2-3	TRBV6-5	ASSYSAVPTDTQY